This T cell receptor (beta chain) stems from a study of cytomegalovirus exposure and HLA in healthy donors. Amplification used 60 Vbeta primers and 13 Jbeta primers. In the source study's methods: As a later analysis found, there were tens of millions of unique TCR beta chains, of which roughly 11 million were shared. Libraries were prepared by immunoSEQ multiplex PCR; TCRdb keeps only in-frame clonotypes and omits some of them. That table gives V, J and clone size, and the DNA gave D and trimming. The repertoire table contains around 70,000 clones. The study, taken as a whole, reports: It was reported in a later analysis that an Asian-associated ancestry cluster showed fewer N-insertions than the 666-donor mean. DRB1 had the most TCR associations and HLA-C the fewest, a later analysis found, with rates varying by HLA locus.

The CDR3 runs to 15 residues. CDR1 is SNHLY, CDR2 FYNNEI, per germline. With V trimmed by 3 bases and J by 4 bases, 5 bases remained unmatched. Remarks on this clone: Antigen specificity is unknown.

This chain uses TRBV2 with TRBJ2-3; 9 nucleotides line up with TRBD2. Sequencing was done on a sample of PBMCs. This TCR derives from a woman aged 40 to 50 in good health and CMV-seropositive. CDR3 sequence (DNA): TGTGCCAGCAGTGACAGGGCGGGGGGGCCAGATACGCAGTATTTT. This sequence encodes CASSDRAGGPDTQYF.